This TCR beta chain emerged from a study of cytomegalovirus exposure and HLA in healthy donors. At the level of the study: Of the donors genotyped, several hundred in all, about 80% fell in the Caucasian-associated ancestry cluster.

In the PCR, 60 Vbeta and 13 Jbeta primers were used. Only in-frame clones appear in the TCRdb table, and some are missing; sequencing was by immunoSEQ multiplex PCR. The top ten hold approximately 8% of the sample, which has roughly 150,000 clones, approximately 82% seen once. Germline-derived CDR1 and CDR2 are MNHNY and SVGAGI (reference sequence). This CDR3 has 15 residues. V lost 0 bases to trimming and J lost 3 bases, with 12 bases between them. A remark on this clone: Its antigen is as yet unknown.

Study outcomes and limitations: Later on, an analysis tied roughly 17,000 TCR beta sequences to HLA alleles at 0.05 false discovery rate. Previously analyzed data showed that most TCR beta V segments were productive at a frequency of about 90% or about 30%. Most TCR sequences proved rare, with some public TCRs found in many donors.

The chain uses TRBV6-6 and TRBJ2-7, with a weak D call TRBD2 (5 bases). Sequencing used PBMCs. The sequence derives from a male donor in good health and CMV-seropositive. The DNA of the CDR3 is TGTGCCAGCAGTTACTCGGCGGCAGGACTCTACGAGCAGTACTTC. Translation: CASSYSAAGLYEQYF.